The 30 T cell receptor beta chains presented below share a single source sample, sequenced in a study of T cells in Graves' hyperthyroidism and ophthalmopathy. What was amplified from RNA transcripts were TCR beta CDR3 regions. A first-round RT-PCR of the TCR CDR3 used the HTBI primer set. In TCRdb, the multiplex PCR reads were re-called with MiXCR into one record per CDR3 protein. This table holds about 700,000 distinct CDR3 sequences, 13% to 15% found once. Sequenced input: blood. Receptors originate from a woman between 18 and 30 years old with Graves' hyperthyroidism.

CDR3: CASRSHPGQGRNEQFF. The CDR3 DNA is TGTGCCAGCAGATCTCACCCGGGACAGGGGCGGAATGAGCAGTTCTTC. The chain combines TRBV12-3 or TRBV12-4 with TRBJ2-1; 10 positions match TRBD1. CDR3 length: 16 residues. V lost 6 bases, J lost 7 bases, and 12 bases stayed unmatched.

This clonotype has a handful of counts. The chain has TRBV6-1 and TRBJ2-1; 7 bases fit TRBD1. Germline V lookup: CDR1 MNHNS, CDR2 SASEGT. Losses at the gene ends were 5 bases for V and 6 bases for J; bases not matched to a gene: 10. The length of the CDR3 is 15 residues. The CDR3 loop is CASSYGTVETNEQFF. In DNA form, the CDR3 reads TGTGCCAGCAGTTACGGGACAGTTGAGACCAATGAGCAGTTCTTC.

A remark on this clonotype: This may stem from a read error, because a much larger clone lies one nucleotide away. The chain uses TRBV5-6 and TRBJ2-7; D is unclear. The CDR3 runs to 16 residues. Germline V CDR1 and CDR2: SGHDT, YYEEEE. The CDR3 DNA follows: TGTGTCAGCAGCTTGGCTCAGGCTGGCTTCTCCTACGAGCAGTACTTC. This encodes CVSSLAQAGFSYEQYF.

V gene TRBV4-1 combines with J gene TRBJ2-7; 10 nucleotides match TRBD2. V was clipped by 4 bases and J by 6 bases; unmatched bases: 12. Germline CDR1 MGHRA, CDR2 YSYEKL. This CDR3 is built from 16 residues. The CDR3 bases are TGCGCCAGCAGCCCTTACCCTAGCGGGAGCTTCGCCGAGCAGTACTTC. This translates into CASSPYPSGSFAEQYF.

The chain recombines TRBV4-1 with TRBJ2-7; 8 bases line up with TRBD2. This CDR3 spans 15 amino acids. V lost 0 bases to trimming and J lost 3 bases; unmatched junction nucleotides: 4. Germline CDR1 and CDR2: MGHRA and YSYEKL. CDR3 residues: CASSQDGSGNYEQYF. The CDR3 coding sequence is TGCGCCAGCAGCCAAGATGGTAGCGGGAACTACGAGCAGTACTTC.

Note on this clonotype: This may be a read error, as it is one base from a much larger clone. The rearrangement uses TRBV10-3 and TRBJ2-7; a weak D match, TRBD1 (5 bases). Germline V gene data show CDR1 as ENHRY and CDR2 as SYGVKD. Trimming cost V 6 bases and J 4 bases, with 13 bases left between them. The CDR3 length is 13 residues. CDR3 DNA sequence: TGTGCCATCAGGGCAGGGAAGGGGTACGAGCAGTACTTC. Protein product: CAIRAGKGYEQYF.

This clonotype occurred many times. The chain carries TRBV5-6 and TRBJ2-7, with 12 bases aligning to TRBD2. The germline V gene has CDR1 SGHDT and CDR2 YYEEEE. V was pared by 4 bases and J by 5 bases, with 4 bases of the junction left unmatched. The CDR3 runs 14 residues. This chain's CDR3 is CASSATSGSNEQYF. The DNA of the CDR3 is TGTGCCAGCAGCGCGACTAGCGGGAGCAACGAGCAGTACTTC.

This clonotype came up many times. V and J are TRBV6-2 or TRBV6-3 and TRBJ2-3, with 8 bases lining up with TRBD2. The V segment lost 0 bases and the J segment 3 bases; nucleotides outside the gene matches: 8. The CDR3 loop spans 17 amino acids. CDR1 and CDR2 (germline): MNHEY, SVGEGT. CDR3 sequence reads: CASSYSSGTWETDTQYF. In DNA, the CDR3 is TGTGCCAGCAGTTACTCTAGCGGGACTTGGGAAACAGATACGCAGTATTTT.

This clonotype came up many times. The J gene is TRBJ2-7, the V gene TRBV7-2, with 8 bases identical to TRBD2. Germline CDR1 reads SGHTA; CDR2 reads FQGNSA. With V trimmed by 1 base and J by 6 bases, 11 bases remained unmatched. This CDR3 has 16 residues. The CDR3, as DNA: TGTGCCAGCAGCTTAGACGGGAGGGCCTCTTGGAGCGAGCAGTACTTC. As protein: CASSLDGRASWSEQYF.

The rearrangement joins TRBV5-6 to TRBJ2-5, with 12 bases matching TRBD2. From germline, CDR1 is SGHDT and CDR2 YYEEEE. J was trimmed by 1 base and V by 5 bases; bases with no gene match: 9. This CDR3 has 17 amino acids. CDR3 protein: CASSPAGGLAGQETQYF. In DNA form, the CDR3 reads TGTGCCAGCAGTCCGGCAGGGGGACTAGCGGGCCAAGAGACCCAGTACTTC.

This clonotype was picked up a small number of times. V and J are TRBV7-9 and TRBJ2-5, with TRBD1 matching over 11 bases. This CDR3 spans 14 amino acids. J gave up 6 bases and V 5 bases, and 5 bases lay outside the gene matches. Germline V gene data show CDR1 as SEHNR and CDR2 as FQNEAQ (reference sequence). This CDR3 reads CASSLGTGGQTQYF. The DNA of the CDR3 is TGTGCCAGCAGCCTCGGGACAGGGGGACAGACCCAGTACTTC.

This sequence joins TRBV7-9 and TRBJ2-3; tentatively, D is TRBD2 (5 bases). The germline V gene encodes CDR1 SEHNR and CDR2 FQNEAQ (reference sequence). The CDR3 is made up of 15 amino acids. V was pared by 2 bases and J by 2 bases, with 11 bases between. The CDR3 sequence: CASSLIRGVTDTQYF. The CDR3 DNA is TGTGCCAGCAGCTTAATACGGGGAGTCACAGATACGCAGTATTTT.

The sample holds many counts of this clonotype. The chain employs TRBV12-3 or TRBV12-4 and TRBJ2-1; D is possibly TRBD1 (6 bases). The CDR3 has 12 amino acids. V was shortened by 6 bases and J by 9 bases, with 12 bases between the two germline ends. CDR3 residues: CASSLTGSEQFF. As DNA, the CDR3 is TGTGCCAGCAGCCTTACAGGGAGTGAGCAGTTCTTC.

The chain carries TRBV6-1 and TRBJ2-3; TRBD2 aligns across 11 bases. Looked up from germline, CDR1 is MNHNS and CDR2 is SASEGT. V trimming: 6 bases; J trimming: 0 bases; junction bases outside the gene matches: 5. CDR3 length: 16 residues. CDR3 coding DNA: TGTGCCAGCAGGAGGGGACTAGCGGCGAGCACAGATACGCAGTATTTT. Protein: CASRRGLAASTDTQYF.

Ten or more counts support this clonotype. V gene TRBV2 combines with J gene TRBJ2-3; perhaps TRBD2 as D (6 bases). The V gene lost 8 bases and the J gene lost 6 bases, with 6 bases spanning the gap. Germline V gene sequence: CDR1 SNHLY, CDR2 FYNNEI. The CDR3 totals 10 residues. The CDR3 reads CASGRDTQYF. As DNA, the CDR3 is TGTGCCAGCGGGAGGGATACGCAGTATTTT.

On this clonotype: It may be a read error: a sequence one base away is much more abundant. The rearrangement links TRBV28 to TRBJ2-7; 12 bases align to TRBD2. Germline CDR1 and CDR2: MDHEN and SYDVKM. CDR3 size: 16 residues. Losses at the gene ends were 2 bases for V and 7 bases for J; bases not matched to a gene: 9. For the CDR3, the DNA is TGTGCCAGCAGTTTAATAGGACTAGCGGGAATTTATGAGCAGTACTTC. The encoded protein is CASSLIGLAGIYEQYF.

The CDR3: CASTGDMSNTEAFF. The CDR3 DNA reads TGTGCCAGCACCGGGGACATGTCGAACACTGAAGCTTTCTTT. J is TRBJ1-1 and V is TRBV2; D might be TRBD1 (6 bases). The V gene lost 7 bases and the J gene lost 1 base, with 13 bases spanning the gap. Germline-derived CDR1 and CDR2 are SNHLY and FYNNEI. This CDR3 has 14 amino acids.

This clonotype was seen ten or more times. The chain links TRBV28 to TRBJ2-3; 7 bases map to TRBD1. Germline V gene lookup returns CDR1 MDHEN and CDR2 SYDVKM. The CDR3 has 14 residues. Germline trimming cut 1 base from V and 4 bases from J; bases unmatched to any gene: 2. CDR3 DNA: TGTGCCAGCAGTTTATACAGGGGCGCAGATACGCAGTATTTT. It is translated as CASSLYRGADTQYF.

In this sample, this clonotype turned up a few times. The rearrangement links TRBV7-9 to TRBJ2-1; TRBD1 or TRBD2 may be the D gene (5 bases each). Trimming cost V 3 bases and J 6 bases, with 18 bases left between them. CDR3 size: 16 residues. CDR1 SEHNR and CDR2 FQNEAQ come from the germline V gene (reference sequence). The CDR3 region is CASSFPGGDGGNEQFF. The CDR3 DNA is TGTGCCAGCAGCTTCCCCGGTGGGGACGGAGGCAATGAGCAGTTCTTC.

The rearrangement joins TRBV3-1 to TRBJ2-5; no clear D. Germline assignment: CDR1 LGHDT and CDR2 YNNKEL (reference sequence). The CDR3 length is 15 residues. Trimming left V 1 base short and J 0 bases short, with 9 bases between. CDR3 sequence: CASSQGRSNQETQYF. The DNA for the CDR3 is TGTGCCAGCAGCCAAGGAAGGAGCAACCAAGAGACCCAGTACTTC.

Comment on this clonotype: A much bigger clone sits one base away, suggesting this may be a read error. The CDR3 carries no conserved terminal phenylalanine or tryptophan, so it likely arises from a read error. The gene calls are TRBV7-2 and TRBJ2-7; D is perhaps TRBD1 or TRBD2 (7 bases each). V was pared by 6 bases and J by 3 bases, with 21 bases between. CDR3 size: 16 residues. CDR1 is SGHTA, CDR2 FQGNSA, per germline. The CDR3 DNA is TGTGCCAGCAGATCGATCGACAGGGACTACGGCTACGAGCAGTACCTC. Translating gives CASRSIDRDYGYEQYL.

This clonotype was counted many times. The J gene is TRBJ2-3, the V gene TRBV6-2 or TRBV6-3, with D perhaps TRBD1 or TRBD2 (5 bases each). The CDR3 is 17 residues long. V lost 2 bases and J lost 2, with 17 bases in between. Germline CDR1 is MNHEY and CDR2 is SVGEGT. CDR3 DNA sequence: TGTGCCAGCAGTTACGGGGGAGCAAGAAGTAACACAGATACGCAGTATTTT. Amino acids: CASSYGGARSNTDTQYF.

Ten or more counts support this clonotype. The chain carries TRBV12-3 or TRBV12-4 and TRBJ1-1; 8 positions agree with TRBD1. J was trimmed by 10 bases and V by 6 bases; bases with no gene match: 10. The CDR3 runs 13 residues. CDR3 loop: CASSTNRQGIAFF. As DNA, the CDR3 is TGTGCCAGCAGCACTAACCGACAGGGGATAGCTTTCTTT.

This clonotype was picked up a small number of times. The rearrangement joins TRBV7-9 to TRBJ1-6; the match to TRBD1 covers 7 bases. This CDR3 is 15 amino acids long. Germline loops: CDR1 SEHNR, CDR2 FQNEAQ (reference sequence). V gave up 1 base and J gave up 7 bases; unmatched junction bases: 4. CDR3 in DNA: TGTGCCAGCAGCTTAGTGACAGGGACGAATTCACCCCTCCACTTT. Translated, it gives CASSLVTGTNSPLHF.

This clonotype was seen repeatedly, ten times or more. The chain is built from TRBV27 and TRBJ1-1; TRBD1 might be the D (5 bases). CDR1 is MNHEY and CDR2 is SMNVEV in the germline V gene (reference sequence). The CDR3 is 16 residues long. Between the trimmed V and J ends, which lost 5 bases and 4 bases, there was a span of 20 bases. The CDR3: CASSHVYGAPVTEAFF. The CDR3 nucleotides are TGTGCCAGCAGTCATGTCTATGGGGCCCCGGTCACTGAAGCTTTCTTT.

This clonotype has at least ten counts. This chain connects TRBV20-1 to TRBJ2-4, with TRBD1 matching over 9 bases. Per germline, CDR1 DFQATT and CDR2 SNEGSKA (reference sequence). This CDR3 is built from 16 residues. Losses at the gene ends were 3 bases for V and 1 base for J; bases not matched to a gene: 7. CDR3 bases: TGCAGTGCTAGCAGGACAGGGGCTGTGGCCAAAAACATTCAGTACTTC. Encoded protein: CSASRTGAVAKNIQYF.

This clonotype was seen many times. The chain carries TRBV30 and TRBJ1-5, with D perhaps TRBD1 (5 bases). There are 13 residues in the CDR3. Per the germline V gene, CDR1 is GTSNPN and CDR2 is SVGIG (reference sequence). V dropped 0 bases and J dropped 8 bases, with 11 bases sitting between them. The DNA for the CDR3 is TGTGCCTGGAGTGTGGGGACCGTCAAGCCCCAGCATTTT. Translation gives CAWSVGTVKPQHF.

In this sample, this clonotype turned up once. The chain's CDR3 is CSGLAGTLYNEQFF. CDR3 nucleotide sequence: TGCAGCGGGTTAGCGGGGACCCTCTACAATGAGCAGTTCTTC. This chain links TRBV29-1 with TRBJ2-1; TRBD2 aligns across 8 bases. V was pared by 7 bases and J by 3 bases, with 8 bases of the junction left unmatched. CDR3 size: 14 residues. The germline CDR1 and CDR2 sequences are SQVTM and ANQGSEA.

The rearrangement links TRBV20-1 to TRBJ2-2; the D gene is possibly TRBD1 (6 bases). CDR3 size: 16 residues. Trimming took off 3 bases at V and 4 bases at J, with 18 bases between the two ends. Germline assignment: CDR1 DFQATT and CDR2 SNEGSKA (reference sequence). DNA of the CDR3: TGCAGTGCTAGCGACACCGGACAGCCGCTCACCGGGGAGCTGTTTTTT. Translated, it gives CSASDTGQPLTGELFF.

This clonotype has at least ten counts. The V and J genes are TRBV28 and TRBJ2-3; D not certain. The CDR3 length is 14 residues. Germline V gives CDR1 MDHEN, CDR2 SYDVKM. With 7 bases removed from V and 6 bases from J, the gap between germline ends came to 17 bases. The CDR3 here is CASKGYSPSDTQYF. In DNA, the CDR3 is TGTGCCAGCAAGGGCTATTCCCCCTCGGATACGCAGTATTTT.